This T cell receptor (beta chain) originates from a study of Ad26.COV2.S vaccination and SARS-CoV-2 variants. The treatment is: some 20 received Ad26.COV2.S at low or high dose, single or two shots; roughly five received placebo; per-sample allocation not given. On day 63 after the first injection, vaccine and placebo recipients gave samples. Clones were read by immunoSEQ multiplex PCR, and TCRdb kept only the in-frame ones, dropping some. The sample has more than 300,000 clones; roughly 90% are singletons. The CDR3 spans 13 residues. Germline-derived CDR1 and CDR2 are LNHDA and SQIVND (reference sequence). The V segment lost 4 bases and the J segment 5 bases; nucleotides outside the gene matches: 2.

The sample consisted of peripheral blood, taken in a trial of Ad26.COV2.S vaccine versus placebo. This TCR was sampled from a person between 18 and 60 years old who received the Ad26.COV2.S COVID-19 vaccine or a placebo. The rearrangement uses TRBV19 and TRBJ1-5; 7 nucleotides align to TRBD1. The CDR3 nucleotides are TGTGCCAGTAGTACCAGGGGGTATCAGCCCCAGCATTTT. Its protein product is CASSTRGYQPQHF.